This TCR beta chain was recorded in a study of patients and donors after allogeneic stem cell transplantation. Many counts were recorded for this clonotype. TCRdb re-called the RT-PCR reads with MiXCR, one entry per CDR3 protein. The profile shows 900,000 to 1,000,000 distinct CDR3 sequences, more than 15% of them singletons. The sequenced material came from blood, either unsorted or a sorted T cell fraction (not recorded which). This clonotype was sampled from a human donor who was either an allogeneic HSCT recipient or a stem cell or donor lymphocyte infusion donor (not recorded which). It is not recorded whose cells these are; they may come from a transplant donor.

This CDR3 is CASSRGAYGYTF. In DNA form, the CDR3 reads TGTGCCAGCAGCCGTGGTGCCTATGGCTACACCTTC. The chain has TRBV12-3 or TRBV12-4 and TRBJ1-2; D not resolved. The CDR3 length is 12 residues. Deletions cut 6 bases from V and 4 bases from J, with 9 bases between.